These 25 T cell receptor beta chains were sequenced from one sample in a study of cytomegalovirus exposure and HLA in healthy donors. Primers: 60 Vbeta forward and 13 Jbeta reverse. Sequencing was performed with immunoSEQ multiplex PCR; in TCRdb, only in-frame clones are kept and a portion is missing. Altogether roughly 150,000 clones are present, 80% to 85% being singletons, with the ten largest covering 1.2%. Material for sequencing was PBMCs. These receptors all come from a female donor in good health and CMV-seronegative.

The rearrangement uses TRBV19 and TRBJ2-5, with TRBD1 matching over 9 bases. The ends lost 10 bases at V and 3 bases at J; junction bases unmatched: 6. The germline V gene encodes CDR1 LNHDA and CDR2 SQIVND (reference sequence). This CDR3 is built from 13 residues. The CDR3 DNA reads TGTGCCACGAGGGGGGACAGGGAAGAGACCCAGTACTTC. It translates to CATRGDREETQYF.

This clone was detected once. The chain carries TRBV28 and TRBJ2-1; 12 nucleotides align to TRBD2. The junction had 13 bases not matched to a gene; V was cut back by 8 bases and J by 8 bases. CDR3 length: 16 residues. Germline V gene data show CDR1 as MDHEN and CDR2 as SYDVKM. CDR3 loop: CASGTRLAGAADEQFF. CDR3 nucleotides: TGTGCCAGCGGGACCCGACTAGCGGGGGCGGCAGATGAGCAGTTCTTC. The variable domain in full, with the rest retrieved from reference TRBV28 and TRBJ2-1, is DVKVTQSSRYLVKRTGEKVFLECVQDMDHENMFWYRQDPGLGLRLIYFSYDVKMKEKGDIPEGYSVSREKKERFSLILESASTNQTSMYLCASGTRLAGAADEQFFGPGTRLTVL.

Remarks on this clone: The same CDR3 can be traced to other DNA sequences in this sample. The chain carries TRBV5-1 and TRBJ2-5; 8 bases are a match to TRBD1. V shed 0 bases, J shed 2 bases, and the junction held 0 bases outside the gene matches. The length of the CDR3 is 14 residues. The germline CDR1 and CDR2 sequences are SGHRS and YFSETQ. The CDR3 DNA sequence: TGCGCCAGCAGCTTGGGGACAGGGCAAGAGACCCAGTACTTC. This translates into CASSLGTGQETQYF. The whole variable domain, remainder taken from reference TRBV5-1 and TRBJ2-5, is KAGVTQTPRYLIKTRGQQVTLSCSPISGHRSVSWYQQTPGQGLQFLFEYFSETQRNKGNFPGRFSGRQFSNSRSEMNVSTLELGDSALYLCASSLGTGQETQYFGPGTRLLVL.

The chain combines TRBV6-6 with TRBJ2-7, with D hard to call. The CDR3 totals 12 residues. V was pared by 8 bases and J by 2 bases, with 10 bases between. CDR1 and CDR2 from the germline V gene are MNHNY and SVGAGI (reference sequence). Written as DNA, the CDR3 is TGTGCCAGCGCGTTAAAAACCTACGAGCAGTACTTC. It translates to CASALKTYEQYF.

The V and J genes are TRBV28 and TRBJ1-2; 9 nucleotides align to TRBD1. CDR3 length equals 19 residues. Germline CDR1 is MDHEN and CDR2 is SYDVKM. V shed 5 bases and J 4 bases; nucleotides not matched to a gene: 20. The CDR3 region is CASSRVRLDRGYLSYGYTF. DNA for the CDR3: TGTGCCAGCAGTCGAGTCCGTTTGGACAGGGGCTATCTTTCCTATGGCTACACCTTC.

The chain links TRBV27 to TRBJ1-2; D remains ambiguous. There are 13 residues in the CDR3. Germline CDR1 and CDR2: MNHEY and SMNVEV (reference sequence). The V end lost 8 bases, the J end lost 2 bases, and 12 bases lay between the germline ends. DNA of the CDR3: TGTGCCAGCGGAAGGCCGACAAACTATGGCTACACCTTC. It is translated as CASGRPTNYGYTF.

This sequence joins TRBV19 and TRBJ1-2; D gene unclear. The CDR3 contains 15 residues. The germline V gene has CDR1 LNHDA and CDR2 SQIVND (reference sequence). V lost 1 base, J lost 4 bases, and 13 bases lay in between. CDR3 DNA: TGTGCCAGTAGTATAGTGGGCGGACGGGGCTATGGCTACACCTTC. Protein product: CASSIVGGRGYGYTF.

Ten or more counts support this clone. Here the CDR3 reads CASSLGTENTEAFF. The CDR3 coding sequence is TGTGCCAGCAGCTTAGGGACAGAAAACACTGAAGCTTTCTTT. This rearrangement joins TRBV7-3 to TRBJ1-1, with TRBD1 matching 7 bases. There are 14 residues in the CDR3. J gave up 2 bases and V 2 bases, and 2 bases lay outside the gene matches. CDR1 and CDR2 from the germline V gene are SGHTA and FQGTGA. The full variable domain, in which reference TRBV7-3 and TRBJ1-1 provide the parts outside the CDR3, is GAGVSQTPSNKVTEKGKYVELRCDPISGHTALYWYRQSLGQGPEFLIYFQGTGAADDSGLPNDRFFAVRPEGSVSTLKIQRTERGDSAVYLCASSLGTENTEAFFGQGTRLTVV.

The chain carries TRBV7-9 and TRBJ1-1; tentatively, D is TRBD1 (6 bases). Per germline, CDR1 SEHNR and CDR2 FQNEAQ (reference sequence). The CDR3 runs to 15 residues. The V and J ends lost 2 bases and 2 bases respectively, with 12 bases between them. CDR3 nucleotides: TGTGCCAGCAGCTTAAGAAGGACAGACAACACTGAAGCTTTCTTT. Amino acids: CASSLRRTDNTEAFF.

The chain recombines TRBV25-1 with TRBJ2-7; 7 nucleotides line up with TRBD1. Losses at the gene ends were 2 bases for V and 5 bases for J; bases not matched to a gene: 9. Per germline, CDR1 MGHDK and CDR2 SYGVNS. The CDR3 spans 15 residues. DNA of the CDR3: TGTGCCAGCAGTGAACCCCACAGGGGTACCCACGAGCAGTACTTC. Protein sequence: CASSEPHRGTHEQYF.

The rearrangement joins TRBV28 to TRBJ2-3, with D possibly TRBD2 on 6 matching bases. CDR3 length: 13 amino acids. The V and J ends lost 6 bases and 4 bases respectively, with 11 bases between them. CDR1 is MDHEN, CDR2 SYDVKM, per germline. The CDR3 here is CASSLGSADTQYF. As DNA, the CDR3 is TGTGCCAGCAGCCTCGGGAGTGCAGATACGCAGTATTTT.

CDR3 sequence reads: CASSEARGTATYEQYF. As DNA, the CDR3 is TGTGCCAGCAGTGAAGCGCGTGGGACAGCAACCTACGAGCAGTACTTC. This chain joins TRBV6-1 and TRBJ2-7, with TRBD1 identical over 7 bases. CDR3 length: 16 residues. The germline V gene encodes CDR1 MNHNS and CDR2 SASEGT. Trimming took 0 bases from V and 2 from J; bases not matched to a gene: 7.

The CDR3 sequence is CASSQWGETGELFF. CDR3 sequence (DNA): TGCGCCAGCAGCCAATGGGGCGAGACCGGGGAGCTGTTTTTT. The chain carries TRBV4-1 and TRBJ2-2, with a tentative D call TRBD1 (5 bases). Trimming cost V 2 bases and J 5 bases, with 9 bases left between them. CDR3 length: 14 residues. CDR1 and CDR2 from the germline V gene are MGHRA and YSYEKL.

This chain connects TRBV4-1 to TRBJ2-1, with 7 nucleotides matching TRBD2. CDR3 length: 14 residues. Germline values: CDR1 MGHRA, CDR2 YSYEKL. The trim removed 7 bases at V and 6 bases at J, leaving 9 bases unmatched. CDR3 DNA: TGCGCCAGCACCAAAAGCGGGATCGTCAATGAGCAGTTCTTC. Encoded protein: CASTKSGIVNEQFF.

The J gene is TRBJ1-3, the V gene TRBV2; tentatively, D is TRBD1 (6 bases). The germline CDR1 and CDR2 sequences are SNHLY and FYNNEI. The CDR3 covers 13 residues. The V end lost 8 bases, the J end lost 1 base, and 9 bases lay between the germline ends. The CDR3 loop is CASGQRSGNTIYF. CDR3 coding DNA: TGTGCCAGCGGACAGAGATCTGGAAACACCATATATTTT. The complete variable domain, with remaining parts taken from reference TRBV2 and TRBJ1-3, reads EPEVTQTPSHQVTQMGQEVILRCVPISNHLYFYWYRQILGQKVEFLVSFYNNEISEKSEIFDDQFSVERPDGSNFTLKIRSTKLEDSAMYFCASGQRSGNTIYFGEGSWLTVV.

This clone appeared once. The V gene is TRBV10-3, the J gene TRBJ1-1; TRBD1 is a possible D gene (5 bases). Germline V gene sequence: CDR1 ENHRY, CDR2 SYGVKD. The CDR3 has 16 amino acids. V lost 2 bases and J lost 4, with 17 bases in between. Written as DNA, the CDR3 is TGTGCCATCAGTGAGACCCATGGGGGGGTGGGCACTGAAGCTTTCTTT. Translating it yields CAISETHGGVGTEAFF.

The rearrangement joins TRBV9 to TRBJ1-5; D gene ambiguous. Per the germline V gene, CDR1 is SGDLS and CDR2 is YYNGEE. This CDR3 has 14 residues. V shed 3 bases and J shed 4 bases, with 11 bases lying between them. The DNA for the CDR3 is TGTGCCAGCAGCGCATTCGGAGAGAATCAGCCCCAGCATTTT. This codes for CASSAFGENQPQHF.

The chain uses TRBV19 and TRBJ2-1; D possibly corresponds to TRBD1 (6 bases). The CDR3 has 15 residues. V was shortened by 4 bases and J by 3 bases, with 13 bases between the two germline ends. Looked up from germline, CDR1 is LNHDA and CDR2 is SQIVND (reference sequence). In DNA form, the CDR3 reads TGTGCCAGTAGTACCCGGACAGCCATCTACAATGAGCAGTTCTTC. As protein: CASSTRTAIYNEQFF. The entire variable domain, with the rest obtained from reference TRBV19 and TRBJ2-1, is as follows: DGGITQSPKYLFRKEGQNVTLSCEQNLNHDAMYWYRQDPGQGLRLIYYSQIVNDFQKGDIAEGYSVSREKKESFPLTVTSAQKNPTAFYLCASSTRTAIYNEQFFGPGTRLTVL.

The chain combines TRBV4-1 with TRBJ2-5; possibly TRBD2 for D (5 bases). The CDR3 totals 17 residues. Trimming removed 0 bases at V and 0 bases at J, with 14 bases between. Germline V gene data show CDR1 as MGHRA and CDR2 as YSYEKL. DNA of the CDR3: TGCGCCAGCAGCCAAGATCTCTCGCGGGTATACCAAGAGACCCAGTACTTC. This sequence encodes CASSQDLSRVYQETQYF.

The CDR3 nucleotides read TGTGCCAGCAGCTTAGCGCAGGGGGCCAACACTGAAGCTTTCTTT. Amino acids: CASSLAQGANTEAFF. The J gene is TRBJ1-1, the V gene TRBV9; 8 bases match TRBD1. Per germline, CDR1 SGDLS and CDR2 YYNGEE. The CDR3 runs to 15 residues. The junction had 7 bases not matched to a gene; V was cut back by 4 bases and J by 2 bases.

This rearrangement joins TRBV5-1 to TRBJ2-5; D not resolved. V lost 0 bases, J lost 1 base, and 7 bases lay in between. The germline gives CDR1 SGHRS, CDR2 YFSETQ. The CDR3 contains 14 residues. CDR3 protein: CASSLGRVQETQYF. CDR3 DNA: TGCGCCAGCAGCTTGGGCCGAGTCCAAGAGACCCAGTACTTC. Filled out from reference TRBV5-1 and TRBJ2-5, the complete variable domain reads KAGVTQTPRYLIKTRGQQVTLSCSPISGHRSVSWYQQTPGQGLQFLFEYFSETQRNKGNFPGRFSGRQFSNSRSEMNVSTLELGDSALYLCASSLGRVQETQYFGPGTRLLVL.

This clone was counted a few times. The chain combines TRBV7-8 with TRBJ1-1; 9 nucleotides agree with TRBD1. This CDR3 has 14 amino acids. CDR1 and CDR2 (germline): SGHVS, FQNEAQ. V was pared by 6 bases and J by 5 bases, with 7 bases of the junction left unmatched. CDR3 nucleotides: TGTGCCAGCAGTTTCGGACAGGGGAGGACTGAAGCTTTCTTT. Translation gives CASSFGQGRTEAFF.

This chain connects TRBV5-1 to TRBJ2-2; TRBD2 matches at 14 bases. The junction had 5 bases not matched to a gene; V was cut back by 0 bases and J by 4 bases. This CDR3 comprises 18 residues. Germline values: CDR1 SGHRS, CDR2 YFSETQ. CDR3 bases: TGCGCCAGCAGCTTGGGCGGGACTAGCGGGAGACCCACCGGGGAGCTGTTTTTT. It is translated as CASSLGGTSGRPTGELFF. The whole variable domain, filled in from reference TRBV5-1 and TRBJ2-2, reads KAGVTQTPRYLIKTRGQQVTLSCSPISGHRSVSWYQQTPGQGLQFLFEYFSETQRNKGNFPGRFSGRQFSNSRSEMNVSTLELGDSALYLCASSLGGTSGRPTGELFFGEGSRLTVL.

The DNA for the CDR3 is TGTGCCAGCAGCTCGACAGGGGTCGGTACCTATGGCTACACCTTC. Its protein product is CASSSTGVGTYGYTF. The rearrangement links TRBV6-5 to TRBJ1-2; 8 bases align to TRBD1. Germline-derived CDR1 and CDR2 are MNHEY and SVGAGI. J gave up 4 bases and V 6 bases, and 10 bases lay outside the gene matches. The CDR3 length is 15 residues.

This chain connects TRBV5-1 to TRBJ2-1; unclear D gene. This CDR3 has 14 amino acids. Germline lookup yields CDR1 SGHRS and CDR2 YFSETQ. The germline V and J ends were trimmed by 1 base and 0 bases, with 5 bases remaining between them. The CDR3 DNA reads as TGCGCCAGCAGCTTGTTCATCTCCTACAATGAGCAGTTCTTC. It encodes CASSLFISYNEQFF.